This is a list of T cell receptor beta chains from one sample in a study of T-cell reconstitution after alpha-beta-depleted transplantation in children. TCRdb reprocessed the PCR reads with MiXCR, giving one entry per CDR3 protein. The sample includes approximately 520,000 distinct CDR3 sequences, over 9.5% of them seen just once. The sequences come from PBMCs, mostly from graft donor cells, collected 180 days after TCRalphabeta/CD19-depleted stem cell transplant. These receptors all come from a female patient aged 2 to 10 who had a stem cell transplant for aplastic anemia, so the T cells may come from the graft donor. The CDR3 runs from the conserved cysteine through the conserved F or W. The D gene is left open where the match is weak. The size field is filled for only some rows; it gives once, few, many or a size class.

>TRBV28|TRBD1|few|TRBJ1-2
TGTGCCAGCAGTTTAGCCCGGGACAGGGGACATACTAACTATGGCTACACCTTC
CASSLARDRGHTNYGYTF
>TRBV6-1|TRBD2|once|TRBJ2-1
TGTGCCAGCAGTCCCCAGCGAGCGGGAGTGGGTGGAGATGAGCAGTTCTTC
CASSPQRAGVGGDEQFF
>TRBV7-2|NA|NA|TRBJ2-3
TGTGCCAGCAGCTCGGACTTCACAGATACGCAGTATTTT
CASSSDFTDTQYF
>TRBV6-2/TRBV6-3|NA|few|TRBJ1-2
TGTGCCAGCAGTTACTGGTTTGGCGGCTACACCTTC
CASSYWFGGYTF
>TRBV29-1|TRBD1|many|TRBJ2-1
TGCAGCGTTTCCCTCCGGGGACAGGCGTATGAGCAGTTCTTC
CSVSLRGQAYEQFF
>TRBV6-2/TRBV6-3|TRBD2|many|TRBJ2-3
TGTGCCAGCAGTTATTCGGGAGGCGGCACAGATACGCAGTATTTT
CASSYSGGGTDTQYF
>TRBV12-3/TRBV12-4|NA|many|TRBJ2-2
TGTGCCAGCAGCCAGAAGGTGGGGACCGGGACCGGGGAGCTGTTTTTT
CASSQKVGTGTGELFF
>TRBV20-1|NA|once|TRBJ2-1
TGCAGTGCTCGTCACCGGGACCCGGTGGCCAATGACCAGTTCTTC
CSARHRDPVANDQFF
>TRBV12-3/TRBV12-4|NA|few|TRBJ2-5
TGTGCCAGCGCCCCCGGGAGAGGCCAAGAGACCCAGTACTTC
CASAPGRGQETQYF
>TRBV12-3/TRBV12-4|NA|NA|TRBJ2-1
TGTGCCAGCAGTATCCAGGGGTACCTCAAGACGGATGAGCAGTTCTTC
CASSIQGYLKTDEQFF
>TRBV25-1|NA|NA|TRBJ2-2
TGTGCCAGCAGACTACAGACCGGGGAGCTGTTTTTT
CASRLQTGELFF
>TRBV12-3/TRBV12-4|TRBD2|NA|TRBJ2-2
TGTGCCAGCAGTTTACTAGCGGGAGCGGGGGAGCTGTTTTTT
CASSLLAGAGELFF
>TRBV19|NA|NA|TRBJ1-2
NA
CASSDFRGDNYGYTF
>TRBV4-3|TRBD2|few|TRBJ2-7
TGCGCCAGCAGCCTGATCGGTAGCGGGACCTACGAGCAGTACTTC
CASSLIGSGTYEQYF
>TRBV10-3|TRBD1|medium-sized|TRBJ2-3
TGTGCCACCCAGGGGGCCAGCACAGATACGCAGTATTTT
CATQGASTDTQYF
>TRBV5-5|NA|few|TRBJ2-3
TGTGCCAGCAGCGGGACGGCTTGGGCGGAGGCAGATACGCAGTATTTT
CASSGTAWAEADTQYF
>TRBV4-3|NA|many|TRBJ2-2
TGCGCCAGCAGCCCTCGATCGTCACCAAACACCGGGGAGCTGTTTTTT
CASSPRSSPNTGELFF
>TRBV5-1|NA|many|TRBJ1-5
TGCGCCAGCAGCTTGGGTACAGGTGGAAATCAGCCCCAGCATTTT
CASSLGTGGNQPQHF
>TRBV21-1|NA|NA|TRBJ2-2
TGTGCCAGCAGCAAAGACAGACCATCATCCACCGGGGAGCTGTTTTTT
CASSKDRPSSTGELFF
>TRBV7-8|NA|few|TRBJ2-7
TGTGCCTTCAGTCCGGGTCTGGACTACGAGCAGTACTTC
CAFSPGLDYEQYF
>TRBV12-3/TRBV12-4|NA|few|TRBJ1-5
TGTGCCAGCAGACTGGCGGGCAATCAGCCCCAGCATTTT
CASRLAGNQPQHF
>TRBV29-1|NA|few|TRBJ2-3
TGCAGCGTTGAAGATCTGGCTCGGTCGTCCCGCACAGATACGCAGTATTTT
CSVEDLARSSRTDTQYF
>TRBV25-1|NA|many|TRBJ2-4
TGTGCCAGCAGTAGGGGCCTGCTAGCCAAAAACATTCAGTACTTC
CASSRGLLAKNIQYF
>TRBV20-1|NA|NA|TRBJ2-4
TGCAGTGCTAGCCCCAGCGGTCAAAACATTCAGTACTTC
CSASPSGQNIQYF
>TRBV24-1|NA|NA|TRBJ1-2
TGTGCCACCAGTGCCAGAGGCTCCTATGGCTACACCTTC
CATSARGSYGYTF